This T cell receptor (beta chain) derives from a study of T-cell reconstitution after alpha-beta-depleted transplantation in children. Preparation of the TCRbeta library involved a method that used unique molecular identifiers. MiXCR, run by TCRdb on the PCR reads, gives a single entry per CDR3 protein. Of some 490,000 distinct CDR3 sequences listed, roughly an eighth are singletons. At least ten counts were recorded for this clonotype. The V end was cut by 7 bases, the J end by 4 bases, with 20 bases between. Germline V gene lookup returns CDR1 MDHEN and CDR2 SYDVKM. The CDR3 loop spans 16 amino acids.

The sequence derives from a human donor who donated a stem cell graft to a child with combined immunodeficiency. Here the sequenced sample was PBMCs from the stem cell graft donor, taken from the stem cell graft. The rearrangement joins TRBV28 to TRBJ2-1; D is uncertain. This CDR3 is CASIPTPSWEYNEQFF. The CDR3 coding sequence is TGTGCCAGCATCCCCACCCCTAGTTGGGAATACAATGAGCAGTTCTTC.